This TCR beta chain was retrieved from a study of patients and donors after allogeneic stem cell transplantation. The sample holds many counts of this clonotype. This CDR3 contains 11 residues. V lost 9 bases to trimming and J lost 1 base, with 6 bases between them. Looked up from germline, CDR1 is MNHEY and CDR2 is SMNVEV (reference sequence). A single record per CDR3 protein comes from TCRdb applying MiXCR to the RT-PCR reads. The table lists around 9,900 distinct CDR3 sequences, roughly 5.8% of them singletons. The V call is TRBV27, the J call TRBJ1-1; D unresolved. This receptor was obtained from a human donor who was either an allogeneic HSCT recipient or a stem cell or donor lymphocyte infusion donor (not recorded which). It is not recorded whose cells these are; they may come from a transplant donor. What was sequenced was blood, either unsorted or a sorted T cell fraction (not recorded which). In DNA, the CDR3 is TGTGCCAGAACGGAGAACACTGAAGCTTTCTTT. It specifies CARTENTEAFF.